The 8 T cell receptor beta chains below were found in one sample sequenced in a study of technical replicates of blood from several donors. Using immunoSEQ multiplex PCR, the repertoire was profiled, and TCRdb retains in-frame clones only, with some absent. The repertoire holds about 82,000 clones, with 85% to 95% as singletons. Sequenced: T cells isolated from PBMCs. The receptors here all came from a human donor in good health.

The chain has TRBV7-9 and TRBJ2-7; TRBD1 agrees at 7 bases. The CDR3 extends over 14 amino acids. The germline V gene encodes CDR1 SEHNR and CDR2 FQNEAQ (reference sequence). V trimming: 7 bases; J trimming: 0 bases; junction bases outside the gene matches: 6. This CDR3 is CASTRDRRSYEQYF. The CDR3 nucleotides are TGTGCCAGCACCCGGGACAGACGCTCCTACGAGCAGTACTTC.

This clone has a single count. The chain joins TRBV5-1 to TRBJ2-7; D perhaps matches TRBD2 (5 bases). The V and J ends lost 4 bases and 5 bases respectively, with 13 bases between them. Germline V gene sequence: CDR1 SGHRS, CDR2 YFSETQ. The CDR3 has 13 residues. CDR3 DNA sequence: TGCGCCAGCAGCCCCGGTGTCGGGAACGAGCAGTACTTC. It codes for CASSPGVGNEQYF.

The chain recombines TRBV5-1 with TRBJ2-5; D possibly corresponds to TRBD2 (6 bases). CDR3 length: 16 residues. V was trimmed by 4 bases and J by 4 bases, leaving 20 bases between them. Germline CDR1 and CDR2: SGHRS and YFSETQ. The CDR3 DNA reads as TGCGCCAGCAGCCCACAATGGGGGGAGGATGGAGAGACCCAGTACTTC. It specifies CASSPQWGEDGETQYF.

The sample holds a few counts of this clone. This sequence joins TRBV6-5 and TRBJ1-1; D gene ambiguous. Trimming shortened V by 6 bases and J by 1 base, and 9 bases separated the two germline ends. There are 13 residues in the CDR3. The germline gives CDR1 MNHEY, CDR2 SVGAGI. The CDR3 DNA follows: TGTGCCAGCAGACCTAATCAGAACACTGAAGCTTTCTTT. It encodes CASRPNQNTEAFF.

The chain is built from TRBV11-3 and TRBJ2-5; D uncertain. The CDR3 length is 13 residues. Germline CDR1 is SGHNT and CDR2 is YENEEA. V was trimmed by 2 bases and J by 2 bases, leaving 6 bases between them. This CDR3 reads CASSLSVQETQYF. Written as DNA, the CDR3 is TGTGCCAGCAGCTTATCGGTACAAGAGACCCAGTACTTC.

The chain recombines TRBV7-9 with TRBJ1-1; 7 bases fit TRBD1. Germline CDR1 and CDR2: SEHNR and FQNEAQ (reference sequence). Unmatched junction bases numbered 8, after V lost 1 base and J lost 0 bases. The CDR3 extends over 17 amino acids. In nucleotides, the CDR3 is TGTGCCAGCAGCTTAGTTGGGACAGAAATGCTGAACACTGAAGCTTTCTTT. As protein: CASSLVGTEMLNTEAFF.

The chain combines TRBV9 with TRBJ2-3; 9 positions match TRBD2. Germline assignment: CDR1 SGDLS and CDR2 YYNGEE. The V gene end was trimmed by 0 bases and the J gene end by 4 bases; junction bases not matched to a gene: 6. The CDR3 contains 16 residues. The CDR3 bases are TGTGCCAGCAGCGTAGTTGCGGGAGGGTCGGCAGATACGCAGTATTTT. Protein product: CASSVVAGGSADTQYF.

The chain joins TRBV28 to TRBJ2-7; weak D call: TRBD1 (6 bases). Germline-derived CDR1 and CDR2 are MDHEN and SYDVKM. With 4 bases removed from V and 0 bases from J, the gap between germline ends came to 10 bases. CDR3 length equals 14 residues. As DNA, the CDR3 is TGTGCCAGCAGTTCGGACAGCCCCTCCTACGAGCAGTACTTC. Amino acids: CASSSDSPSYEQYF.